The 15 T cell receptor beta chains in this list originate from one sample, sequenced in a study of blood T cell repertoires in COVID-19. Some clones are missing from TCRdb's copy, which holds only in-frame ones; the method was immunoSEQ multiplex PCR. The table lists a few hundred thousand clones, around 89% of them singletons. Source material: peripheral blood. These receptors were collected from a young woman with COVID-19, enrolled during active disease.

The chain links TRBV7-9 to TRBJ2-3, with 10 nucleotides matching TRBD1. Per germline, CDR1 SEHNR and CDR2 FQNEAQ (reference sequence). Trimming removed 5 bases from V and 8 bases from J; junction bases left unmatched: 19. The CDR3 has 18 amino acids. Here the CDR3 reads CASSHDRGLFHGRVTQYF. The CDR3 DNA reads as TGTGCCAGCAGCCACGACAGGGGGCTTTTTCATGGTCGTGTTACGCAGTATTTT.

CDR3 loop: CASSSGDSYEQYF. DNA of the CDR3: TGTGCCAGCAGCTCCGGGGACTCCTACGAGCAGTACTTC. The chain recombines TRBV13 with TRBJ2-7; D might be TRBD2 (5 bases). Germline V gene sequence: CDR1 PRHDT, CDR2 FYEKMQ (reference sequence). The V and J ends lost 4 bases and 0 bases respectively, with 7 bases between them. This CDR3 contains 13 residues.

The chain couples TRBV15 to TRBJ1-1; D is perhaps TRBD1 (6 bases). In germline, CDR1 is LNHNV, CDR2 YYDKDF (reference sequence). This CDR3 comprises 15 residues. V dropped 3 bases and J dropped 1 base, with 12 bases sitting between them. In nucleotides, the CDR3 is TGTGCCACCAGCAGGGCAGGGGTTACGAACACTGAAGCTTTCTTT. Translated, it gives CATSRAGVTNTEAFF.

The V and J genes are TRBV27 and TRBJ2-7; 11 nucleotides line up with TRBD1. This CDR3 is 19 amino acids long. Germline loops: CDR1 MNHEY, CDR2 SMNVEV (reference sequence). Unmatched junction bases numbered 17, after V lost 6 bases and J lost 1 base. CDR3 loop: CASSRSGQGVGGGSYEQYF. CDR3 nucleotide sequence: TGTGCCAGCAGCCGATCGGGACAGGGGGTCGGGGGGGGATCCTACGAGCAGTACTTC.

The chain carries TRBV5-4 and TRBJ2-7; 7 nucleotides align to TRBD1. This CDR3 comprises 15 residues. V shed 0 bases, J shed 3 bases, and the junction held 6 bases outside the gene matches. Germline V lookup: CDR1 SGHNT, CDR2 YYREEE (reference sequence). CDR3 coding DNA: TGTGCCAGCAGCTTGGGTGACAGGGCGGGCTACGAGCAGTACTTC. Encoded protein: CASSLGDRAGYEQYF.

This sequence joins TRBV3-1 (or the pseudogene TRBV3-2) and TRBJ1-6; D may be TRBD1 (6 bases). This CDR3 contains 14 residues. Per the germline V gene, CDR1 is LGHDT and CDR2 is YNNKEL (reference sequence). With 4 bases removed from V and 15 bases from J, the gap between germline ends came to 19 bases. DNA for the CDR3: TGTGCCAGCAGCCCGTCGGACAGTTCTAGGAACCTCCACTTT. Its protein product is CASSPSDSSRNLHF.

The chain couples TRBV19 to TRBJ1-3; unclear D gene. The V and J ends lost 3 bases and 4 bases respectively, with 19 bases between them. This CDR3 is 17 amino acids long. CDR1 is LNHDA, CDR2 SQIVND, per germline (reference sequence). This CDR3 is CASSMRDPLSEGNTIYF. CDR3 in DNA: TGTGCCAGTAGTATGAGGGATCCGCTTTCGGAGGGAAACACCATATATTTT.

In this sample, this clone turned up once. The CDR3 DNA reads TGTGCCAGCAGCTTAGCGACTAGCCAAGAGACCCAGTACTTC. Translated, it gives CASSLATSQETQYF. J is TRBJ2-5 and V is TRBV11-2, with D possibly being TRBD2 (6 bases). CDR1 is SGHAT, CDR2 FQNNGV, per germline. The CDR3 runs 14 residues. The V and J ends lost 1 base and 1 base respectively, with 7 bases between them.

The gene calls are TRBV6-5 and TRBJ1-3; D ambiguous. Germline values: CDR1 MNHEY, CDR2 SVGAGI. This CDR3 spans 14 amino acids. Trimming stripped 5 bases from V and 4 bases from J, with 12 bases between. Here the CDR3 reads CASSLGDNGNTIYF. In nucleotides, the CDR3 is TGTGCCAGCAGTCTGGGTGACAACGGAAACACCATATATTTT.

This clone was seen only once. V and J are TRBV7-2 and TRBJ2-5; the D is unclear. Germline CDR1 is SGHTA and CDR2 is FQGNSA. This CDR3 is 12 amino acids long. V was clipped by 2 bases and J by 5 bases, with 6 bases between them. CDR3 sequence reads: CASSLYSETQYF. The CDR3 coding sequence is TGTGCCAGCAGCTTATATAGTGAGACCCAGTACTTC. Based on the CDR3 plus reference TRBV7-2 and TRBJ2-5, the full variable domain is GAGVSQSPSNKVTEKGKDVELRCDPISGHTALYWYRQSLGQGLEFLIYFQGNSAPDKSGLPSDRFSAERTGGSVSTLTIQRTQQEDSAVYLCASSLYSETQYFGPGTRLLVL.

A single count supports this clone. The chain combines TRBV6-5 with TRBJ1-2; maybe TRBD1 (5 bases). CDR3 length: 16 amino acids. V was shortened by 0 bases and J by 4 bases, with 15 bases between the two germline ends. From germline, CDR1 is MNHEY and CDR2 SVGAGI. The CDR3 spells CASSYSTPGYGYGYTF. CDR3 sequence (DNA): TGTGCCAGCAGTTACTCGACACCAGGGTATGGCTATGGCTACACCTTC.

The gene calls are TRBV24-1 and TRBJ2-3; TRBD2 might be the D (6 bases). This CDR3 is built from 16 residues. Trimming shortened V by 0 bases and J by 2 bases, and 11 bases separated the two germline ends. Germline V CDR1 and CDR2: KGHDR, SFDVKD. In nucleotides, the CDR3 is TGTGCCACCAGTGATTTGGGGGGGTCCCCCACAGATACGCAGTATTTT. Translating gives CATSDLGGSPTDTQYF.

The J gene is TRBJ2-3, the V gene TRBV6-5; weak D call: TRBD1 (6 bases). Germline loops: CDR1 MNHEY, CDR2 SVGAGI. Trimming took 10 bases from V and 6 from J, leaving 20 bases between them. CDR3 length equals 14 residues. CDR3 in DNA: TGTGCCACCCCGAGTAGGAACAGGGTGGATACGCAGTATTTT. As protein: CATPSRNRVDTQYF.

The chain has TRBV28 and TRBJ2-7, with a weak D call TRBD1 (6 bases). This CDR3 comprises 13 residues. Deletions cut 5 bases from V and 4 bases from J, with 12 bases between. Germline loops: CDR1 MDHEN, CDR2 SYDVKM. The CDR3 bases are TGTGCCAGCAGTCGCCGACAGGATTACGAGCAGTACGTC. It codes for CASSRRQDYEQYV.

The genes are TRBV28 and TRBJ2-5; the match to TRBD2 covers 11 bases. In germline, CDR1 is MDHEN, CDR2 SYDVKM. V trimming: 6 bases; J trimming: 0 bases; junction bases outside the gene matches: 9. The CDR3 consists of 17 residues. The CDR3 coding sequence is TGTGCCAGCAGACTTATTCTAGCGGGGGGCAACCAAGAGACCCAGTACTTC. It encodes CASRLILAGGNQETQYF.